Below, 11 T cell receptor beta chains from the same sample are listed, as sequenced in a study of T cell clones after liver transplantation. Generated by immunoSEQ multiplex PCR, the TCRdb table keeps only in-frame clones and is missing some. The top ten hold roughly 0.9% of the sample, which has more than 95,000 clones, approximately 85% seen once. The sequencing used CD4+ T cells from blood, collected before liver transplant. Receptors originate from a human donor who received a liver transplant.

This chain links TRBV30 with TRBJ1-1; no reliable D call. V gave up 5 bases and J gave up 4 bases, with 14 bases separating them. This CDR3 is 13 amino acids long. Germline V gene lookup returns CDR1 GTSNPN and CDR2 SVGIG (reference sequence). The CDR3 is CAWDLAGGTEAFF. DNA of the CDR3: TGTGCCTGGGACCTTGCCGGAGGCACTGAAGCTTTCTTT.

The V gene is TRBV5-1, the J gene TRBJ2-7; 8 bases match TRBD1. The germline gives CDR1 SGHRS, CDR2 YFSETQ. V lost 4 bases and J lost 3; bases outside the gene matches: 3. CDR3 length: 13 residues. The DNA of the CDR3 is TGCGCCAGCAGCACCACAGGGGGCTACGAGCAGTACTTC. Translated: CASSTTGGYEQYF.

This clone was detected only once. The chain has TRBV18 and TRBJ1-1; 7 bases map to TRBD1. The length of the CDR3 is 16 residues. Germline V gene sequence: CDR1 KGHSH, CDR2 LQKENI. The junction had 14 bases not matched to a gene; V was cut back by 4 bases and J by 6 bases. CDR3 bases: TGTGCCAGCTCACGAAGCGGACAGGCGAGGGGCGCTGAAGCTTTCTTT. Translated, it gives CASSRSGQARGAEAFF.

This clone came up once. The DNA for the CDR3 is TGCGCCAGCGGACTAAGCTCCTACGAGCAGTACTTC. It specifies CASGLSSYEQYF. The chain couples TRBV5-1 to TRBJ2-5, with D possibly matching TRBD2 (6 bases). The J call is doubtful: the DNA matches TRBJ2-7 better. The CDR3 is made up of 12 amino acids. Per the germline V gene, CDR1 is SGHRS and CDR2 is YFSETQ.

The chain links TRBV19 to TRBJ2-5; perhaps TRBD2 as D (6 bases). The CDR3 spans 15 residues. Per germline, CDR1 LNHDA and CDR2 SQIVND (reference sequence). Trimming cost V 7 bases and J 0 bases, with 15 bases left between them. CDR3 DNA sequence: TGTGCCAGTAAGCGGGCTCCCAGGGACCAAGAGACCCAGTACTTC. This gives the protein CASKRAPRDQETQYF.

The V and J genes are TRBV18 and TRBJ1-2, with 9 bases that match TRBD1. V was clipped by 6 bases and J by 7 bases; unmatched bases: 18. Germline V gene lookup returns CDR1 KGHSH and CDR2 LQKENI. The CDR3 runs to 17 residues. The CDR3 spells CASSQSRDRALTSGYTF. For the CDR3, the DNA is TGTGCCAGCTCTCAGTCCCGGGACAGGGCTTTGACTTCTGGCTACACCTTC.

The chain has TRBV18 and TRBJ1-6, with D maybe TRBD1 (6 bases). Trimming removed 1 base at V and 7 bases at J, with 8 bases between. The CDR3 runs 14 residues. Germline V gene sequence: CDR1 KGHSH, CDR2 LQKENI. The CDR3 protein is CASSPQGVNSPLHF. DNA of the CDR3: TGTGCCAGCTCACCACAGGGGGTGAATTCACCCCTCCACTTT.

The chain carries TRBV10-2 and TRBJ1-1; maybe TRBD1 (6 bases). This CDR3 is built from 13 residues. The germline V gene has CDR1 WSHSY and CDR2 SAAADI. Trimming shortened V by 5 bases and J by 0 bases, and 7 bases separated the two germline ends. CDR3 bases: TGCGCCAGCAGTAGGGACATGAACACTGAAGCTTTCTTT. This gives the protein CASSRDMNTEAFF.

The V and J genes are TRBV6-1 and TRBJ1-6; 7 bases line up with TRBD1. The CDR3 sequence is 14 residues long. Trimming took 6 bases from V and 9 from J; bases not matched to a gene: 8. Germline V lookup: CDR1 MNHNS, CDR2 SASEGT. DNA of the CDR3: TGTGCCAGCAGAGTTCAGGGGGTACGTTCACCCCTCCACTTT. This codes for CASRVQGVRSPLHF.

In its sample, this clone was seen many times. The V gene is TRBV7-2, the J gene TRBJ2-7; D is undetermined. This CDR3 comprises 14 residues. Trimming removed 1 base at V and 0 bases at J, with 7 bases between. Germline values: CDR1 SGHTA, CDR2 FQGNSA. CDR3 protein: CASSLGPSSYEQYF. In DNA form, the CDR3 reads TGTGCCAGCAGCTTAGGCCCGAGCTCCTACGAGCAGTACTTC.

This chain connects TRBV2 to TRBJ1-1; no clear D. CDR3 length: 14 residues. Trimming took off 5 bases at V and 0 bases at J, with 10 bases between the two ends. Germline V CDR1 and CDR2: SNHLY, FYNNEI. CDR3 residues: CASSLRSLNTEAFF. The CDR3 DNA is TGTGCCAGCAGTCTTAGGTCACTGAACACTGAAGCTTTCTTT.